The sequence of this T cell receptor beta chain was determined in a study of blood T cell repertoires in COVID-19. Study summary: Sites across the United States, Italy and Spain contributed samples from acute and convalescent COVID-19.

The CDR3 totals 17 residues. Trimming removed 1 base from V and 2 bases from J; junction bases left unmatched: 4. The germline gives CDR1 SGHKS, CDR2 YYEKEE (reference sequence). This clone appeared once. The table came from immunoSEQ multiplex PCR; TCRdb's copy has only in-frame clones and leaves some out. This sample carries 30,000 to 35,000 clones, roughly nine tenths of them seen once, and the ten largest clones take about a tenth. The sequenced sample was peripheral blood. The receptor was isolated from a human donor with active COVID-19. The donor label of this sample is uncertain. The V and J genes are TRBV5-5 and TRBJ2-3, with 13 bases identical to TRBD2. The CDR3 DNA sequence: TGTGCCAGCAGCTTGAGACTAGCGGGGGGCCTCACAGATACGCAGTATTTT. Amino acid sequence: CASSLRLAGGLTDTQYF.